These 23 T cell receptor beta chains were all obtained from the same sample, sequenced in a study of human CD4 T cells and Enterobacteriaceae. The memory gate held CD4+ cells that were not CD45RA+CCR7+CD95- naive cells, over 95% pure. TCRdb keeps only in-frame clones here, not all; method: immunoSEQ multiplex PCR. The sample lists just under 30,000 clones; approximately 80% were seen once. Material for sequencing was memory CD4+ T cells from blood. These receptor sequences come from a human donor in good health.

The chain combines TRBV2 with TRBJ2-5; D may correspond to TRBD1 or TRBD2 (5 bases each). The CDR3 runs to 15 residues. Germline V gene sequence: CDR1 SNHLY, CDR2 FYNNEI. The V and J ends lost 1 base and 2 bases respectively, with 11 bases between them. CDR3 sequence (DNA): TGTGCCAGCAGTGAAGGAGGGGCTGCTCAAGAGACCCAGTACTTC. It codes for CASSEGGAAQETQYF.

V gene TRBV6-1 combines with J gene TRBJ1-3; D unclear. Per the germline V gene, CDR1 is MNHNS and CDR2 is SASEGT. CDR3 size: 14 residues. V was shortened by 6 bases and J by 2 bases, with 11 bases between the two germline ends. CDR3: CASRDLTAGNTIYF. In DNA, the CDR3 is TGTGCCAGCAGGGATCTGACTGCTGGAAACACCATATATTTT.

This clone was seen once. The rearrangement uses TRBV29-1 and TRBJ1-6; D gene ambiguous. CDR1 is SQVTM and CDR2 is ANQGSEA in the germline V gene. V lost 4 bases and J 11 bases, leaving 18 bases between the germline ends. The CDR3 is made up of 14 amino acids. The CDR3 DNA reads TGCAGCGTTGCCCGACTCTTGGCACCGACACCCCTCCACTTT. The encoded protein is CSVARLLAPTPLHF.

This clone is a singleton in its sample. This chain uses TRBV19 with TRBJ2-3; 9 bases fit TRBD2. Germline trimming cut 4 bases from V and 0 bases from J; bases unmatched to any gene: 5. The germline gives CDR1 LNHDA, CDR2 SQIVND (reference sequence). This CDR3 region has 16 residues. DNA of the CDR3: TGTGCCAGTAGTAAGAAGACTAGCGGAAGCACAGATACGCAGTATTTT. Protein product: CASSKKTSGSTDTQYF.

This clone was seen only once. The V call is TRBV10-1, the J call TRBJ2-7; possible D gene TRBD2, 6 bases. Trimming removed 3 bases from V and 8 bases from J, with 23 bases in between. In germline, CDR1 is WNHNN, CDR2 SYGVQD (reference sequence). CDR3 length: 16 amino acids. CDR3 residues: CASSDSGDVRGFKQYF. The CDR3 nucleotides read TGCGCCAGCAGTGACTCGGGAGATGTGCGGGGTTTTAAGCAGTACTTC.

This clone appeared a single time. The chain is built from TRBV5-1 and TRBJ2-1; maybe TRBD1 (6 bases). CDR3 length: 14 amino acids. V lost 4 bases, J lost 9 bases, and 17 bases lay in between. The V gene's germline CDR1 is SGHRS and CDR2 YFSETQ. Here the CDR3 DNA reads TGCGCCAGCAGCCCCCGGTCAGGGGAAGGTGAGCAGTTCTTC. Translation gives CASSPRSGEGEQFF.

The chain uses TRBV10-3 and TRBJ2-3; TRBD1 aligns across 9 bases. This CDR3 has 17 residues. CDR1 is ENHRY and CDR2 is SYGVKD in the germline V gene. Trimming at V came to 6 bases and at J to 3 bases, leaving 13 bases not matched to a gene. The CDR3 spells CAIRPGQGMVETDTQYF. As DNA, the CDR3 is TGTGCCATCAGGCCGGGACAGGGTATGGTAGAGACAGATACGCAGTATTTT.

The chain links TRBV7-9 to TRBJ2-7; D possibly matches TRBD1 or TRBD2 (5 bases each). This CDR3 contains 12 residues. The germline V gene encodes CDR1 SEHNR and CDR2 FQNEAQ (reference sequence). Trimming took 5 bases from V and 6 from J, leaving 11 bases between them. CDR3 region: CASSLGTVEQYF. Written as DNA, the CDR3 is TGTGCCAGCAGCCTGGGGACCGTCGAGCAGTACTTC.

The chain links TRBV6-1 to TRBJ2-7, with 9 nucleotides matching TRBD1. The ends lost 1 base at V and 0 bases at J; junction bases unmatched: 1. Germline loops: CDR1 MNHNS, CDR2 SASEGT. This CDR3 is 15 amino acids long. In DNA, the CDR3 is TGTGCCAGCAGTGAAGAGACAGGGGGCTCCTACGAGCAGTACTTC. Translation gives CASSEETGGSYEQYF.

The chain couples TRBV7-6 to TRBJ2-1, with D unresolved. Trimming shortened V by 8 bases and J by 0 bases, and 8 bases separated the two germline ends. The germline CDR1 and CDR2 sequences are SGHVS and FNYEAQ. The CDR3 contains 13 residues. This CDR3 reads CASGRSSYNEQFF. The CDR3 nucleotides read TGTGCCAGCGGACGGAGCTCCTACAATGAGCAGTTCTTC.

The chain is built from TRBV9 and TRBJ1-5; D possibly corresponds to TRBD1 (6 bases). The germline gives CDR1 SGDLS, CDR2 YYNGEE. This CDR3 is built from 14 residues. V lost 3 bases, J lost 6 bases, and 13 bases lay in between. The CDR3: CASSGYRDGQPQHF. CDR3 bases: TGTGCCAGCAGCGGATACAGGGATGGTCAGCCCCAGCATTTT.

This clone has a single count. This chain joins TRBV6-1 and TRBJ1-2; D unresolved. Trimming shortened V by 0 bases and J by 8 bases, and 10 bases separated the two germline ends. This CDR3 region has 13 residues. Germline V gene data show CDR1 as MNHNS and CDR2 as SASEGT. DNA of the CDR3: TGTGCCAGCAGTGAAGCCCCGGGAACAGGCTACACCTTC. It encodes CASSEAPGTGYTF.

This clone came up once. The J gene is TRBJ1-2, the V gene TRBV7-2; no reliable D call. Germline CDR1 SGHTA, CDR2 FQGNSA. The CDR3 consists of 14 residues. V lost 2 bases and J 0 bases, leaving 7 bases between the germline ends. The CDR3, as DNA: TGTGCCAGCAGCTTAAGCGGAGCTAACTATGGCTACACCTTC. Amino acid sequence: CASSLSGANYGYTF.

The CDR3 reads CASSLGGQRYNEQFF. CDR3 sequence (DNA): TGTGCCAGTAGTTTGGGGGGACAGCGATACAATGAGCAGTTCTTC. The chain carries TRBV19 and TRBJ2-1; D might be TRBD1 (7 bases). V was pared by 5 bases and J by 4 bases, with 15 bases between. The germline gives CDR1 LNHDA, CDR2 SQIVND (reference sequence). CDR3 size: 15 residues.

This clone was seen a handful of times. V usage is TRBV6-5 and J usage is TRBJ2-7; D gene ambiguous. CDR3 size: 16 residues. Trimming took 2 bases from V and 4 from J, leaving 18 bases between them. Per the germline V gene, CDR1 is MNHEY and CDR2 is SVGAGI. The CDR3 reads CASSYGLSEDGYEQYF. The CDR3 DNA reads TGTGCCAGCAGTTACGGATTGTCGGAAGATGGGTACGAGCAGTACTTC.

The chain combines TRBV5-4 with TRBJ2-5; unclear D gene. V was trimmed by 5 bases and J by 0 bases, leaving 11 bases between them. The CDR3 extends over 14 amino acids. Germline V gene lookup returns CDR1 SGHNT and CDR2 YYREEE (reference sequence). The CDR3 coding sequence is TGTGCCAGCAGTTACTGGGTAGACCAAGAGACCCAGTACTTC. Amino acid sequence: CASSYWVDQETQYF.

In its sample, this clone was seen once. The chain links TRBV25-1 to TRBJ2-7, with TRBD2 as a possible D gene (5 bases). V was clipped by 9 bases and J by 5 bases, with 14 bases between them. The CDR3 spans 12 residues. The V gene's germline CDR1 is MGHDK and CDR2 SYGVNS. This CDR3 reads CASLRDSHEQYF. DNA for the CDR3: TGTGCCAGTCTCCGGGATTCCCACGAGCAGTACTTC.

The rearrangement uses TRBV19 and TRBJ2-3; D is perhaps TRBD2 (6 bases). The CDR3 spans 15 residues. The germline CDR1 and CDR2 sequences are LNHDA and SQIVND (reference sequence). V was clipped by 5 bases and J by 7 bases, with 19 bases between them. The CDR3 nucleotides are TGTGCCAGTAGTGCCCCGGGAGCGGGTGCTAATACGCAGTATTTT. Amino acids: CASSAPGAGANTQYF.

V and J are TRBV28 and TRBJ2-7; 7 nucleotides line up with TRBD1. V lost 11 bases to trimming and J lost 1 base; unmatched junction nucleotides: 11. Germline V gene data show CDR1 as MDHEN and CDR2 as SYDVKM. This CDR3 spans 14 amino acids. The DNA for the CDR3 is TGTGCCGTCTTCGGACAGGAAGGATCCTACGAGCAGTACTTC. Translating it yields CAVFGQEGSYEQYF.

DNA of the CDR3: TGCGCCAGCAGCGACCCGGGACAAAACTACGAGCAGTACTTC. Its protein is CASSDPGQNYEQYF. This chain joins TRBV5-1 and TRBJ2-7; D may be TRBD1 (6 bases). Deletions cut 4 bases from V and 3 bases from J, with 14 bases between. Germline V gene lookup returns CDR1 SGHRS and CDR2 YFSETQ. The CDR3 spans 14 residues.

CDR3 sequence (DNA): TGTGCCAGCAGTTCAACAGGGGAGGGCACAGATACGCAGTATTTT. Protein product: CASSSTGEGTDTQYF. This chain links TRBV6-5 with TRBJ2-3; D perhaps matches TRBD1 (7 bases). With 4 bases removed from V and 1 base from J, the gap between germline ends came to 12 bases. CDR3 size: 15 residues. Germline loops: CDR1 MNHEY, CDR2 SVGAGI.

This clone showed up just once. The CDR3 loop is CASSLGGSPNNEQFF. In DNA, the CDR3 is TGTGCCAGCAGCTTAGGCGGGAGCCCAAACAATGAGCAGTTCTTC. The chain is built from TRBV7-3 and TRBJ2-1, with 7 bases lining up with TRBD2. This CDR3 has 15 residues. V shed 2 bases, J shed 5 bases, and the junction held 6 bases outside the gene matches. The germline CDR1 and CDR2 sequences are SGHTA and FQGTGA.

The V gene is TRBV10-1, the J gene TRBJ1-1, with D unclear. Germline V gene data show CDR1 as WNHNN and CDR2 as SYGVQD (reference sequence). The CDR3 runs 14 residues. Trimming pared 2 bases from V and 6 bases from J, leaving 13 bases between. DNA of the CDR3: TGCGCCAGCAGTGAGGCCGGGGTTTCGGCTGAAGCTTTCTTT. Residues: CASSEAGVSAEAFF.